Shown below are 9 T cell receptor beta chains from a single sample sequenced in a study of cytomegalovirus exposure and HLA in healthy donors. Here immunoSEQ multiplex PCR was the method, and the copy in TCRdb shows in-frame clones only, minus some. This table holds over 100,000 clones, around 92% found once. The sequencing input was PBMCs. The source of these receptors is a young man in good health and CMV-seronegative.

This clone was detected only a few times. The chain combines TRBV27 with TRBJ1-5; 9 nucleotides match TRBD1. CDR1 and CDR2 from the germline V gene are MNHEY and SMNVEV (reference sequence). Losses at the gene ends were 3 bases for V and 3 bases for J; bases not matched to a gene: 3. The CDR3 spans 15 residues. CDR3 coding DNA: TGTGCCAGCAGTTTGACAGGGGGGCCCAATCAGCCCCAGCATTTT. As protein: CASSLTGGPNQPQHF.

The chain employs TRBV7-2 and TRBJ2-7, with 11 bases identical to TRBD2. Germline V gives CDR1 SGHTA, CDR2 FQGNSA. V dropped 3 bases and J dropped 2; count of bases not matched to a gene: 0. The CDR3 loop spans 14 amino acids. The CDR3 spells CASSLGLAAYEQYF. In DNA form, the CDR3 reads TGTGCCAGCAGCTTGGGACTAGCGGCCTACGAGCAGTACTTC.

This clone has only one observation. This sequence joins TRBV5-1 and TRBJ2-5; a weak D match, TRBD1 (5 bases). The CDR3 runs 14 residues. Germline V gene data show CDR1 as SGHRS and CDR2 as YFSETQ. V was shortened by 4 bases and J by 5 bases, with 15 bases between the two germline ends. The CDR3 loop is CASSPHRGWETQYF. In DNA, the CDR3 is TGCGCCAGCAGCCCTCATAGGGGATGGGAGACCCAGTACTTC.

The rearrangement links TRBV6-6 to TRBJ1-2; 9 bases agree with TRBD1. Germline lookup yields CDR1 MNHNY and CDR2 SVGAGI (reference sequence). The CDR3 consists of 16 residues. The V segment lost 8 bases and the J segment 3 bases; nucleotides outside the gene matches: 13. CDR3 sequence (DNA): TGTGCCAGCGCCCGCGGACAGGGGAGTACTGACTATGGCTACACCTTC. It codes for CASARGQGSTDYGYTF.

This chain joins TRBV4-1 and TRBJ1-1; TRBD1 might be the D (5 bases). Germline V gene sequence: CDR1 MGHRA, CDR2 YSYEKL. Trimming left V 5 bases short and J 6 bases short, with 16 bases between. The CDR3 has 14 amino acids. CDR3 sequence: CASSYRGAAAEAFF. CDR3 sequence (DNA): TGCGCCAGCAGCTATAGGGGCGCTGCCGCTGAAGCTTTCTTT.

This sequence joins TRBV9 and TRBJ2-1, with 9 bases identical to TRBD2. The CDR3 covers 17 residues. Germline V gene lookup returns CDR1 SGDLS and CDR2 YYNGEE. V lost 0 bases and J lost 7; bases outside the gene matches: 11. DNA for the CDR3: TGTGCCAGCAGCGTAGGAGGCGGGGGGGGTTTTTTGAATGAGCAGTTCTTC. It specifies CASSVGGGGGFLNEQFF.

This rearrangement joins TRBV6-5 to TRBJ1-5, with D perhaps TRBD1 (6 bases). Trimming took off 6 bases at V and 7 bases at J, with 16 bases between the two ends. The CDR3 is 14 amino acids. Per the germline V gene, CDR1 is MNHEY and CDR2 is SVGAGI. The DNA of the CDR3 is TGTGCCAGCAGACTCGGACAGTCAGGGCAGCCCCAGCATTTT. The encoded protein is CASRLGQSGQPQHF.

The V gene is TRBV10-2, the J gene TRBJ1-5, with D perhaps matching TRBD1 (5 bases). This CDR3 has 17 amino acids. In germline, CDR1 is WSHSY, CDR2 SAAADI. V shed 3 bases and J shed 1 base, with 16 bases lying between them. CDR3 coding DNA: TGCGCCAGCAGTGACCTTCACCAGGGCGGAAGCAATCAGCCCCAGCATTTT. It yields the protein CASSDLHQGGSNQPQHF.

In DNA form, the CDR3 reads TGTGCCAGCAATAGCCTGACGGGCGGCGGGCATAAGGCTTTCTTT. It codes for CASNSLTGGGHKAFF. This rearrangement joins TRBV27 to TRBJ1-1; no definite D call. CDR3 length: 15 amino acids. The germline gives CDR1 MNHEY, CDR2 SMNVEV (reference sequence). V was trimmed by 7 bases and J by 11 bases, leaving 26 bases between them.